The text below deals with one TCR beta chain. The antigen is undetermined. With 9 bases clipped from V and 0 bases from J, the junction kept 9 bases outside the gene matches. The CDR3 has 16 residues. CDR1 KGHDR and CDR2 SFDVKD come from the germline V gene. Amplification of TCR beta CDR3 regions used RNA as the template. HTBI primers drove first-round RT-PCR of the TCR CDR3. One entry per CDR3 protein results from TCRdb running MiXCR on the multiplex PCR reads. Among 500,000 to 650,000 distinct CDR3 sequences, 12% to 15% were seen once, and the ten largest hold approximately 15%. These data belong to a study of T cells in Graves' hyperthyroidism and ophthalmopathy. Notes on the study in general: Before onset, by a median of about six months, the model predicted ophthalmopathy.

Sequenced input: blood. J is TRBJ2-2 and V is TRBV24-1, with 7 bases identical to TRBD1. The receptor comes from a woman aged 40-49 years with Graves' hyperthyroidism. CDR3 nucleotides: TGTGCCACCGCAAAAAGAACAGGGGCGAACACCGGGGAGCTGTTTTTT. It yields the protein CATAKRTGANTGELFF.